This T cell receptor beta chain emerged from a study of shared clonotypes between healthy human individuals. Study results and caveats: In contrast to clonotypes shared by all four donors, non-shared clonotypes had lower generation probabilities. Between a handful of donors, naive CD4 clonotypes were shared at a level of approximately 5%.

In regard to this clone: The target antigen is unknown.

Adult donors, all healthy and HIV-negative, had no recent acute infections or vaccinations. The donors were all Caucasian adults (living in Nashville, Tennessee). The method was immunoSEQ multiplex PCR; TCRdb's version includes in-frame clones alone and lacks a portion of them. Here the sample spans millions of clones, approximately 95% being singletons. Sequencing was carried out using naive CD4+ T cells from PBMCs. Documented subset: CD45RA+ positively selected. The receptor comes from a young man in good health. Some clones in this sample may be carry-over from other donors' samples.

In DNA form, the CDR3 reads TGTGCCAGCCAGGACAGGGCTGTGGGCACAGATACGCAGTATTTT. This gives the protein CASQDRAVGTDTQYF. The gene calls are TRBV2 and TRBJ2-3; TRBD1 aligns across 8 bases. From germline, CDR1 is SNHLY and CDR2 FYNNEI. The length of the CDR3 is 15 residues. V lost 8 bases and J lost 1; bases outside the gene matches: 8.